Sequencing of this TCR beta chain was carried out in a study of control samples from healthy donors and cancer patients. Sequencing was performed with immunoSEQ multiplex PCR; in TCRdb, only in-frame clones are kept and a portion is missing. The data contain tens of thousands of clones, approximately 80% of them singletons. This receptor was identified in a man aged 50 to 59 in good health. Input material: blood.

CDR3 DNA: TGCAGCGTTGAAGACAACAGGGGGCGAGTAGGTCAAACAAAAAACTATGGCTACACCTTC. Amino acid sequence: CSVEDNRGRVGQTKNYGYTF. The V gene is TRBV29-1, the J gene TRBJ1-2; TRBD1 aligns across 9 bases. The CDR3 spans 20 residues. The V gene end was trimmed by 0 bases and the J gene end by 2 bases; junction bases not matched to a gene: 19. Germline CDR1 reads SQVTM; CDR2 reads ANQGSEA.